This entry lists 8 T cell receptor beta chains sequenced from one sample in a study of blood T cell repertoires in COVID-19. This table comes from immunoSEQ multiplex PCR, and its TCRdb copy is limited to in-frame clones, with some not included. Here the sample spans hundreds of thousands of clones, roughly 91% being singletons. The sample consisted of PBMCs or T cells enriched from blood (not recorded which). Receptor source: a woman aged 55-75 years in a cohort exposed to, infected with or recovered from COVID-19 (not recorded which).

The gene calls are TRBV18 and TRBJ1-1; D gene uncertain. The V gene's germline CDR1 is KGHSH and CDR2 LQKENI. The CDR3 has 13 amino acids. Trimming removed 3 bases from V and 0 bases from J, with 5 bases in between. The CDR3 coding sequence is TGTGCCAGCTCACCCGGGATGAACACTGAAGCTTTCTTT. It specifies CASSPGMNTEAFF.

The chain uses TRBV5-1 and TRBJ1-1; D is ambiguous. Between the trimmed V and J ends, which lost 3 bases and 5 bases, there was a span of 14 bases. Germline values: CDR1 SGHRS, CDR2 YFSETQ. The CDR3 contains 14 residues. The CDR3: CASSSEGRFTEAFF. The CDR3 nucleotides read TGCGCCAGCAGCTCTGAGGGTCGGTTTACTGAAGCTTTCTTT.

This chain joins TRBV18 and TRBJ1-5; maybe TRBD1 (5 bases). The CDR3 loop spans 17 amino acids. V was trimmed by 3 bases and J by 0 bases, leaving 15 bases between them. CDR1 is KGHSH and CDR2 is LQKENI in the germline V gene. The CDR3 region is CASSPLRQLDSNQPQHF. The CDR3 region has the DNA TGTGCCAGCTCACCTTTACGACAGCTCGATAGCAATCAGCCCCAGCATTTT. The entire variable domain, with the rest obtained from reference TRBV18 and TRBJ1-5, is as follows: NAGVMQNPRHLVRRRGQEARLRCSPMKGHSHVYWYRQLPEEGLKFMVYLQKENIIDESGMPKERFSAEFPKEGPSILRIQQVVRGDSAAYFCASSPLRQLDSNQPQHFGDGTRLSIL.

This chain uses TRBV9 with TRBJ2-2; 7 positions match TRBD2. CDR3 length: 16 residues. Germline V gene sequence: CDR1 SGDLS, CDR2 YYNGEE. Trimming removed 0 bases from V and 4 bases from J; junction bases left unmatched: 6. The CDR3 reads CASSVAGGRRTGELFF. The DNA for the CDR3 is TGTGCCAGCAGCGTAGCCGGCGGGAGACGCACCGGGGAGCTGTTTTTT. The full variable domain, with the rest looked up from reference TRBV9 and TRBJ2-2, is DSGVTQTPKHLITATGQRVTLRCSPRSGDLSVYWYQQSLDQGLQFLIQYYNGEERAKGNILERFSAQQFPDLHSELNLSSLELGDSALYFCASSVAGGRRTGELFFGEGSRLTVL.

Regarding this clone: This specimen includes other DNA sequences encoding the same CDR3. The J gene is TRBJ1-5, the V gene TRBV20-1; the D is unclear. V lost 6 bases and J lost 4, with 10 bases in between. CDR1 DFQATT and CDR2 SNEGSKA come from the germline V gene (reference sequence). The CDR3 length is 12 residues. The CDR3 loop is CSASSGNQPQHF. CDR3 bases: TGCAGTGCCAGTTCGGGGAATCAGCCCCAGCATTTT.

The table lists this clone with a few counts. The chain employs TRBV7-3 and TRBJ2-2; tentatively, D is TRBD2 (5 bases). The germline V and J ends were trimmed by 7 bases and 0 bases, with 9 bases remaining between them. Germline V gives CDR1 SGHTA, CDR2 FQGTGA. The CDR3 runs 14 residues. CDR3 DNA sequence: TGTGCCAGCACCGGCGGGCCGAACACCGGGGAGCTGTTTTTT. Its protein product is CASTGGPNTGELFF.

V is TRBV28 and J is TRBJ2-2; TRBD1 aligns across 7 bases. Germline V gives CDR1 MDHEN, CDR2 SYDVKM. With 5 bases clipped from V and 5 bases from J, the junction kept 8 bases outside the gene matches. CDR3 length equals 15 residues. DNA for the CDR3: TGTGCCAGCAGTGACAGGGTTAGGAAAACCGGGGAGCTGTTTTTT. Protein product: CASSDRVRKTGELFF.

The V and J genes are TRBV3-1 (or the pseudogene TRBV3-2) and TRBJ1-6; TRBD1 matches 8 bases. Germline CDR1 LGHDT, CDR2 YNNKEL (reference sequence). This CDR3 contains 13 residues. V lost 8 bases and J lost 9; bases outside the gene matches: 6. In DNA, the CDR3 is TGTGCCAGCGGACAGGGAAATGGTTCACCCCTCCACTTT. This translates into CASGQGNGSPLHF.